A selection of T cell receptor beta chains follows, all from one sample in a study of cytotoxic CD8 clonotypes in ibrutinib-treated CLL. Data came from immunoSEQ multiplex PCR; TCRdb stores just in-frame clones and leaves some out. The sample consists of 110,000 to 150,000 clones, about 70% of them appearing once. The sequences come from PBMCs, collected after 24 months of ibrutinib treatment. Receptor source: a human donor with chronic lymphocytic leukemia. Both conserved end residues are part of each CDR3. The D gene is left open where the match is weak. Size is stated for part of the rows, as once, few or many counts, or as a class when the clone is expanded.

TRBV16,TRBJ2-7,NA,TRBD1,TGTGCCAGCACCAGGGGGAACAGGGGGCACTCCTACGAGCAGTACTTC,CASTRGNRGHSYEQYF
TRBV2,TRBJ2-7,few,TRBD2,TGTGCCAGCGGAGCGGGGAGGGACGAGCAGTACTTC,CASGAGRDEQYF
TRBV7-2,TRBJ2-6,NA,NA,TGTGCCAGCAGCCGCTTCTTCTCTGGGGCCAACGTCCTGACTTTC,CASSRFFSGANVLTF
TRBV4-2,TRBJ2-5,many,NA,TGTGCCAGCAGCCAAGATATCAGTAGCGTGGAGACCCAGTACTTC,CASSQDISSVETQYF
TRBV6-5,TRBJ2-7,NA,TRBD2,TGTGCCAGCAGCGAAACAGCGGGACCCTCCTACGAGCAGTACTTC,CASSETAGPSYEQYF
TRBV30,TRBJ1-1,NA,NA,TGTGCCTGGAGTGTCGGATCCGTCGGCACTGAAGCTTTCTTT,CAWSVGSVGTEAFF
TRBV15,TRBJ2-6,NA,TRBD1,TGTGCCACCAGCAGAGGACAGGGGCCTGGGGCCAACGTCCTGACTTTC,CATSRGQGPGANVLTF
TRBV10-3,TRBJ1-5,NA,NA,TGTGCCATCAGTGCGGGACCGACTAGCAATCAGCCCCAGCATTTT,CAISAGPTSNQPQHF
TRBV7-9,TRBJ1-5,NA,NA,TGTGCCAGCAGCTTACGGGGTCAGCCCCAGCATTTT,CASSLRGQPQHF
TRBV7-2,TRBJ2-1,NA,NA,TGTGCCAGCTGGGCGGGAAACTACAATGAGCAGTTCTTC,CASWAGNYNEQFF
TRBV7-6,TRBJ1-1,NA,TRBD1,TGTGCCAGCAGCTCCAACACAGGGGGCACTGAAGCTTTCTTT,CASSSNTGGTEAFF
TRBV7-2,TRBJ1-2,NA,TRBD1,TGTGCCAGCAGCCCCGGGACAGAGAACTATGGCTACACCTTC,CASSPGTENYGYTF
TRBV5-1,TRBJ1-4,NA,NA,TGCGCCAGCAGCCCCAAACAGGGTGATGGCGAAAAACTGTTTTTT,CASSPKQGDGEKLFF
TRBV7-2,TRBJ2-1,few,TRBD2,TGTGCCAGCAGCTTTCCAACTAGCGGGAGGATCGGTGAGCAGTTCTTC,CASSFPTSGRIGEQFF
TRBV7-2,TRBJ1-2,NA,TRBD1,TGTGCCAGCAGTTCCCCGGGACAGTGGCTGCACTATGGCTACACCTTC,CASSSPGQWLHYGYTF
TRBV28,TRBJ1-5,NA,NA,TGTGCCAGCAGCGCTCTCCGGGCAGGGGCGGGCGGCAATCAGCCCCAGCATTTT,CASSALRAGAGGNQPQHF
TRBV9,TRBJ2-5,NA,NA,TGTGCCAGCAGCGTAGGGGCCAGGGGCCAAGAGACCCAGTACTTC,CASSVGARGQETQYF
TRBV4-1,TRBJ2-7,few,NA,TGCGCCAGCAGCCAAGATGTGTGGGGGCCCGGGCCCCTATTC,CASSQDVWGPGPLF
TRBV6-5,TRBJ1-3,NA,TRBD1,TGTGCCAGCAGTCGGGACAGCTCTGGAAACACCATATATTTT,CASSRDSSGNTIYF
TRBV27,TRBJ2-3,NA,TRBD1,TGTGCCAGCAGGCGCCTAGGGGGCGGTGGCACAGATACGCAGTATTTT,CASRRLGGGGTDTQYF
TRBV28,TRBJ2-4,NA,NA,TGTGCCAGCAGTTTCCCCTCGATTCTAGCCAAAAACATTCAGTACTTC,CASSFPSILAKNIQYF
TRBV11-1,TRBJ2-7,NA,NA,TGTGCCAGCAGCTACGACTACGAGCAGTACTTC,CASSYDYEQYF
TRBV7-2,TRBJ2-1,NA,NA,TGTGCCAGCAGCTTTGGGAGCATGGTGGTTAATGAGCAGTTCTTC,CASSFGSMVVNEQFF
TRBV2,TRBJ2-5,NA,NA,TGTGCCAGCAGTCCTCAAGAGACCCAGTACTTC,CASSPQETQYF
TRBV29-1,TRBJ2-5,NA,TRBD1,TGCAGCGCTGGGACAGGGGAGAAGGCCCAGTACTTC,CSAGTGEKAQYF
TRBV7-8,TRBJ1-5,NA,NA,TGTGCCAGCAGCTTAGTTGAGGCCAATCAGCCCCAGCATTTT,CASSLVEANQPQHF
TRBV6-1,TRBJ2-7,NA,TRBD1,TGTGCCAGCAGTGAAGGTCTTGGGGACAGCTCCTACGAGCAGTACTTC,CASSEGLGDSSYEQYF
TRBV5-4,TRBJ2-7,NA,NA,TGTGCCAGCAGTCTCGGTGGGGGGCACCCCTACGAGCAGTACTTC,CASSLGGGHPYEQYF
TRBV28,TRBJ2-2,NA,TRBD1,TGTGCCAGCACCCCCCCCGTGACAGGGGACACCGGGGAGCTGTTTTTT,CASTPPVTGDTGELFF
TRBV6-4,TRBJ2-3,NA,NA,TGTGCCAGCAGGCCCACTAGGGGCACAGATACGCAGTATTTT,CASRPTRGTDTQYF
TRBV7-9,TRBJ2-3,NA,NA,TGTGCCAGCAGCCCTAAGGGGCCGTATTTT,CASSPKGPYF
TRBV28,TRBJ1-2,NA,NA,TGTGCCAGCAGTTTATCCCGCCGGGGAACTGGCTACACCTTC,CASSLSRRGTGYTF
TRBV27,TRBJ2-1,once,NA,TGTGCCAGCAGTTTGGTGCGGGGGCCCCCACGAGGGCAGTTCTTC,CASSLVRGPPRGQFF
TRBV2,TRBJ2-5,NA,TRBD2,TGTGCCAGCAGTGAAGCCGGACTAGCGGGAGAGGGAGAGACCCAGTACTTC,CASSEAGLAGEGETQYF
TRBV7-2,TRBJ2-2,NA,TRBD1,TGTGCCAGCAGCCGACCGGACAGGGGGGGCACCGGGGAGCTGTTTTTT,CASSRPDRGGTGELFF
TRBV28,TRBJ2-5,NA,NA,TGTGCCAGCAGTTTGGGGGGGCCAGAGACCCAGTACTTC,CASSLGGPETQYF
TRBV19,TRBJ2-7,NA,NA,TGTGCCAGCAGCCCGGACCGCGCTACCTACGAGCAGTACTTC,CASSPDRATYEQYF
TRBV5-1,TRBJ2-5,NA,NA,TGCGCCAGCAGCCCGGGACACGCGTACCAAGAGACCCAGTACTTC,CASSPGHAYQETQYF
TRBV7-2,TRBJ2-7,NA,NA,TGTGCCAGCAGCACCCAGGGTGGCTACGAGCAGTACTTC,CASSTQGGYEQYF
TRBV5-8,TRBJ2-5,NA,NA,TGTGCCAGCAGCCGCGGCGCCTGGGGAGAGACCCAGTACTTC,CASSRGAWGETQYF
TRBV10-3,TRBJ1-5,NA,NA,TGTGCCATCAGTGTCGGGCACAGCAATCAGCCCCAGCATTTT,CAISVGHSNQPQHF
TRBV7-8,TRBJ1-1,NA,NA,TGTGCCAGCAGCTTAGGCCAGGTTTTCACTGAAGCTTTCTTT,CASSLGQVFTEAFF
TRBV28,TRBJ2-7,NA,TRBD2,TGTGCCAGCCGTGTCACTAGCGGGTGGTACGAGCAGTACTTC,CASRVTSGWYEQYF
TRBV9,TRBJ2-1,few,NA,TGTGCCAGCAGCGTTGCTTCCGAAAACAATGAGCAGTTCTTC,CASSVASENNEQFF
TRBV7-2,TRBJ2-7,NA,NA,TGTGCCAGCAGCTTAGCTGGCACGTCCCCCCTCTCCTACGAGCAGTACTTC,CASSLAGTSPLSYEQYF
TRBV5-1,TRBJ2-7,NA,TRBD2,TGCGCCAGCAGCCCACTAGCGGGGGCCGCCTACGAGCAGTACTTC,CASSPLAGAAYEQYF
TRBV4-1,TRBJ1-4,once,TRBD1,TGCGCCAGCAGCCACCAGGGGGCAACTAATGAAAAACTGTTTTTT,CASSHQGATNEKLFF
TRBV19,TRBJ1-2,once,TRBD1,TGTGCCAGTAGTATGGGACAGGGGGCTTCCAACTATGGCTACACCTTC,CASSMGQGASNYGYTF
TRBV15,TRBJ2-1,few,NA,TGTGCCACCAGCAGAGGAGGGCAGCGGACCCTAGGGTATGAGCAGTTCTTC,CATSRGGQRTLGYEQFF
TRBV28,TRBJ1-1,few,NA,TGTGCCAGCAGGGAACAGGGACCTGAAGCTTTCTTT,CASREQGPEAFF
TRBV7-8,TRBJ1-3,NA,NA,TGTGCCAGCAGCCCTACAGGGTTGGGGGGAAACACCATATATTTT,CASSPTGLGGNTIYF
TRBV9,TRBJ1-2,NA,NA,TGTGCCAGCAGCGTAGAAGGAGGCCGCGCCGGGGGCTACACCTTC,CASSVEGGRAGGYTF
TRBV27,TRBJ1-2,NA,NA,TGTGCCAGCAGTTTGGTGAACGGAGCTAACTATGGCTACACCTTC,CASSLVNGANYGYTF
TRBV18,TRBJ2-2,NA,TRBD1,TGTGCCAGCTCACGAGGACAGGGGGCCGGCGGGGAGCTGTTTTTT,CASSRGQGAGGELFF